This T cell receptor beta chain is from a study of CD8+ T cells in alopecia areata. In the study overall: Tofacitinib administration to treated patients was oral, at 5 to 10 mg twice daily. Study-level results: Normal scalp showed lower clonality than lesional scalp, especially alopecia totalis/universalis.

Sequencing used cDNA as its template, made by extracting RNA and reverse transcribing it. Here immunoSEQ multiplex PCR was the method, and the copy in TCRdb shows in-frame clones only, minus some. The table has fewer than 200,000 clones, 50% to 60% seen once; the top ten hold 14% to 15%. The table lists this clone with a few counts. Its matching antigen is unknown. The V end was cut by 5 bases, the J end by 3 bases, with 7 bases between. Germline CDR1 ENHRY, CDR2 SYGVKD. CDR3 length: 12 amino acids. The chain is built from TRBV10-3 and TRBJ1-1, with D unclear. The material sequenced was CD4+ T cells sorted from blood, taken at week 0. The sequence derives from a human donor with alopecia areata. CDR3 in amino acids: CAISSVDTEAFF. The DNA for the CDR3 is TGTGCCATCAGTTCTGTGGACACTGAAGCTTTCTTT.